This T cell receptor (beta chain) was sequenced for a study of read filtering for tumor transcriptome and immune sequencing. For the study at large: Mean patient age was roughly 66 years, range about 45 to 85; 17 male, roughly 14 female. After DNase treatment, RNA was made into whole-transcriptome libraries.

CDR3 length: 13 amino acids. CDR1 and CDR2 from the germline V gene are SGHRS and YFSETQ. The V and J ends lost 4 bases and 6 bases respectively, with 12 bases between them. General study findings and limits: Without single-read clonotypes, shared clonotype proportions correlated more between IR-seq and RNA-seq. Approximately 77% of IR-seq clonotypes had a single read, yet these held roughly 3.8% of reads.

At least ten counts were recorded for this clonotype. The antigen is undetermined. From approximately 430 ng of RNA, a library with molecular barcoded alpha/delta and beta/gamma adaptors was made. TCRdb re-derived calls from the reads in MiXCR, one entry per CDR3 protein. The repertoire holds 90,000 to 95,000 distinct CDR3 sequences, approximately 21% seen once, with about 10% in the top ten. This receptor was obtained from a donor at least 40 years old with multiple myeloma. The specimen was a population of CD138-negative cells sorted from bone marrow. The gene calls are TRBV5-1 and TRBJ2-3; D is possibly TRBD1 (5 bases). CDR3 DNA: TGCGCCAGCAGCACACAGGTCGGGGATACGCAGTATTTT. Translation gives CASSTQVGDTQYF.